Included here is one T cell receptor (beta chain) sequence, with context. As for treatment: preoperative locoregional IRX-2 cytokine immunotherapy. This phase Ib study tested locoregional IRX-2 cytokine immunotherapy given before surgery. Assay: immunoSEQ multiplex PCR; the TCRdb copy retains only in-frame clones and omits some. Of 2,500 to 3,500 clones listed, around 76% are singletons. This entry is derived from a study of preoperative IRX-2 immunotherapy in early breast cancer. The sequence was obtained from a human donor with breast cancer. The source was tumor tissue, collected before IRX-2 immunotherapy.

CDR3 nucleotides: TGTGCCAGTAGTACCCCGGTGGGTGTCGGAAACACCATATATTTT. This sequence encodes CASSTPVGVGNTIYF. The V call is TRBV19, the J call TRBJ1-3; D not resolved. This CDR3 is built from 15 residues. Germline V CDR1 and CDR2: LNHDA, SQIVND (reference sequence). Trimming cost V 4 bases and J 4 bases, with 14 bases left between them.